A single sample gave rise to the 3 T cell receptor beta chains below, sequenced in a study of blood T cell repertoires in COVID-19 (dated by TCRdb to between 2020 and 2021). Receptor libraries were prepared by the immunoSEQ multiplex PCR assay. TCRdb mirrors the immuneACCESS table, restricted to in-frame sequences. Some clones are absent from its copies; in checked studies, under half trace to an unresolved V gene, and the reason for the others is unknown. Within this sample are about 220,000 clones, with just over 85% of them counted one time only. Clones ranked in the top ten supply about 15% of the sample. Specimen: PBMCs or T cells enriched from blood (not recorded which). The receptors here all came from a woman in her forties or fifties with acute COVID-19.

The chain uses TRBV19 and TRBJ2-3; D is perhaps TRBD1 (6 bases). Per the germline V gene, CDR1 is LNHDA and CDR2 is SQIVND (reference sequence). The CDR3 loop spans 15 amino acids. Trimming left V 4 bases short and J 2 bases short, with 13 bases between. In DNA form, the CDR3 reads TGTGCCAGTAGTAACACGGGACATCTCACAGATACGCAGTATTTT. Its translation is CASSNTGHLTDTQYF.

This clone was observed a few times. This sequence joins TRBV18 and TRBJ2-2, with TRBD2 identical over 14 bases. The CDR3 is 17 amino acids. Germline V gene sequence: CDR1 KGHSH, CDR2 LQKENI. Losses at the gene ends were 6 bases for V and 7 bases for J; bases not matched to a gene: 10. CDR3 sequence (DNA): TGTGCCAGCTCCCGACTTGGGACTAGCGGGAGACACGGGGAGCTGTTTTTT. Amino acid sequence: CASSRLGTSGRHGELFF.

This sequence joins TRBV5-1 and TRBJ2-5; possible D gene TRBD1, 5 bases. Trimming shortened V by 0 bases and J by 2 bases, and 14 bases separated the two germline ends. The germline V gene encodes CDR1 SGHRS and CDR2 YFSETQ. The CDR3 is 16 residues long. CDR3 loop: CASSLDLVTVQETQYF. The DNA of the CDR3 is TGCGCCAGCAGCTTGGATTTAGTGACAGTACAAGAGACCCAGTACTTC.